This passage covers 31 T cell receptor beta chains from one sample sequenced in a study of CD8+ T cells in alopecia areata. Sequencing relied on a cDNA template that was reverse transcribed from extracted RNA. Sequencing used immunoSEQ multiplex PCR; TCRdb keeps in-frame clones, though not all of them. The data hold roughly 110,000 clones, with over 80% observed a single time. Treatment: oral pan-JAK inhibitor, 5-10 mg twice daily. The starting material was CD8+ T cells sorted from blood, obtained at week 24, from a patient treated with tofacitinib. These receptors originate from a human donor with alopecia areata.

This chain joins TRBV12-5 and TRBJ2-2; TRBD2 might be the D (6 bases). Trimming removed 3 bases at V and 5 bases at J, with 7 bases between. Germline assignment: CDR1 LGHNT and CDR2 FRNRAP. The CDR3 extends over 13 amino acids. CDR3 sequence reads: CASGFGGTGELFF. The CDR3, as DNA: TGTGCTAGTGGTTTCGGGGGTACCGGGGAGCTGTTTTTT.

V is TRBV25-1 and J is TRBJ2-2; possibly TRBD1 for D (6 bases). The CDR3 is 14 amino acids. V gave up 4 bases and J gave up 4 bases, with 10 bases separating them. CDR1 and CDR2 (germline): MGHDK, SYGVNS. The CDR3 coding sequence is TGTGCCAGCAGTGTCAGGGGTGCCACCGGGGAGCTGTTTTTT. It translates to CASSVRGATGELFF.

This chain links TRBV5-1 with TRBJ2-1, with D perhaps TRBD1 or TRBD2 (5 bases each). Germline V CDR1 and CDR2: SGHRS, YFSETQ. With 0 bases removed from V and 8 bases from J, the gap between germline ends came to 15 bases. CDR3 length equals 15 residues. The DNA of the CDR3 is TGCGCCAGCAGCTTGGTGACAGCCACGAGGGATGAGCAGTTCTTC. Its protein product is CASSLVTATRDEQFF.

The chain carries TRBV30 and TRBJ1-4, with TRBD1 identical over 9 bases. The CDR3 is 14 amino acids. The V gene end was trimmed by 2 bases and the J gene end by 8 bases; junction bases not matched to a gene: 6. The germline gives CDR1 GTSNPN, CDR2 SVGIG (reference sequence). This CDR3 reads CAWSPGQGGEKLFF. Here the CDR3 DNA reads TGTGCCTGGAGTCCGGGACAGGGTGGCGAAAAACTGTTTTTT.

CDR3 nucleotides: TGCGCCAGCAGATACCGGGGGCTTGGGGCCAACGTCCTGACTTTC. Protein product: CASRYRGLGANVLTF. The rearrangement joins TRBV5-1 to TRBJ2-6; tentatively, D is TRBD1 or TRBD2 (6 bases each). Germline-derived CDR1 and CDR2 are SGHRS and YFSETQ. With 5 bases removed from V and 3 bases from J, the gap between germline ends came to 12 bases. The length of the CDR3 is 15 residues.

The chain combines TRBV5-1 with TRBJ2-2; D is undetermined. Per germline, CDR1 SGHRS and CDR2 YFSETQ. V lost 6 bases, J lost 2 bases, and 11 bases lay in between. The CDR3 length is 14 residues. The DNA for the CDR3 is TGCGCCAGCATCTGGAGTCCCAACACCGGGGAGCTGTTTTTT. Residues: CASIWSPNTGELFF.

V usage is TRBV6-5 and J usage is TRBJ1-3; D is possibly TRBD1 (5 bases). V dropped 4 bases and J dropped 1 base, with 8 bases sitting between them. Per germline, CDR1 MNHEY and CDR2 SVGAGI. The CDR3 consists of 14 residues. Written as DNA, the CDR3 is TGTGCCAGCAGTTTTGGGGGGTCTGGAAACACCATATATTTT. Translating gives CASSFGGSGNTIYF.

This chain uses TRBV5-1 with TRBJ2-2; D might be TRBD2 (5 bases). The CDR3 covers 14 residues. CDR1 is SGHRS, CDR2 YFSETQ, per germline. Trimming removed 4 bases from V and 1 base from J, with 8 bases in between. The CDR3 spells CASSKGGNTGELFF. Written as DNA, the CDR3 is TGCGCCAGCAGCAAAGGAGGGAACACCGGGGAGCTGTTTTTT.

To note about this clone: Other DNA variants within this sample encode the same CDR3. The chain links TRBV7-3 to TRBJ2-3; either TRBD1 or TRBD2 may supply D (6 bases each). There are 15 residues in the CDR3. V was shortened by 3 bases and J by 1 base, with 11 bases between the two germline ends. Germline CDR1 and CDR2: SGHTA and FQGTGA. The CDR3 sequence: CASSFTGGGTDTQYF. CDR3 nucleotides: TGTGCCAGCAGCTTTACCGGGGGCGGCACAGATACGCAGTATTTT.

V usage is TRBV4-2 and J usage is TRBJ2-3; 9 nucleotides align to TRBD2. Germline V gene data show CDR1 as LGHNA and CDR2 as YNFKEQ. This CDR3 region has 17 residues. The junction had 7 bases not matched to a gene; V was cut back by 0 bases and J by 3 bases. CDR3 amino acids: CASSQESGGNPTDTQYF. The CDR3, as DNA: TGTGCCAGCAGCCAAGAGAGCGGGGGGAACCCGACAGATACGCAGTATTTT.

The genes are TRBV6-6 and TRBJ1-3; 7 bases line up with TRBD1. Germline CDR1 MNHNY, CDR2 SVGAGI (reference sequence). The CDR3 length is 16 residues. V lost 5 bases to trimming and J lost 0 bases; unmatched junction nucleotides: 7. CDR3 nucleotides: TGTGCCAGCAGTACCGGGACAGCTTCCTCTGGAAACACCATATATTTT. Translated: CASSTGTASSGNTIYF.

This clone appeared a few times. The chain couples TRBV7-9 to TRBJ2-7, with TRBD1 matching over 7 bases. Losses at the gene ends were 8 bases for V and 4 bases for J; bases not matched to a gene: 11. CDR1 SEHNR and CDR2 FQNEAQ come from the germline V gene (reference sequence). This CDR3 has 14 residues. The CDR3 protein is CASDQEGGSYEQYF. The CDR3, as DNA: TGTGCCAGCGATCAAGAAGGGGGCTCGTACGAGCAGTACTTC.

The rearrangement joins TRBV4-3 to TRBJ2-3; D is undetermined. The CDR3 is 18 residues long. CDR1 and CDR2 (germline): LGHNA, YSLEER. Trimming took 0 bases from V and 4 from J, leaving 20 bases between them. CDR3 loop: CASSQEGPPNLLADTQYF. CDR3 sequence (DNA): TGCGCCAGCAGCCAAGAAGGGCCCCCCAACCTCCTGGCAGATACGCAGTATTTT.

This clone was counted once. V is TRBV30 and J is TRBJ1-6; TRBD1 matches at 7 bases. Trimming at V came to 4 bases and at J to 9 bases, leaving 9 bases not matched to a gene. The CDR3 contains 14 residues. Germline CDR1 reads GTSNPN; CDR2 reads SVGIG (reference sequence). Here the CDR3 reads CAWIRPQGSSPLHF. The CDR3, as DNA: TGTGCCTGGATCCGTCCACAGGGGAGTTCACCCCTCCACTTT. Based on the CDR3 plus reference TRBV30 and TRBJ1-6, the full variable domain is SQTIHQWPATLVQPVGSPLSLECTVEGTSNPNLYWYRQAAGRGLQLLFYSVGIGQISSEVPQNLSASRPQDRQFILSSKKLLLSDSGFYLCAWIRPQGSSPLHFGNGTRLTVT.

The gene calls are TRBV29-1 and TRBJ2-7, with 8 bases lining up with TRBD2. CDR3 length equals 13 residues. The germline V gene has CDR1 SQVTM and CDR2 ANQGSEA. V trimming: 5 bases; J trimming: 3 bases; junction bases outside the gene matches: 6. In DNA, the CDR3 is TGCAGCGTTCGCGAGCGGGGGTACTACGAGCAGTACTTC. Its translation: CSVRERGYYEQYF.

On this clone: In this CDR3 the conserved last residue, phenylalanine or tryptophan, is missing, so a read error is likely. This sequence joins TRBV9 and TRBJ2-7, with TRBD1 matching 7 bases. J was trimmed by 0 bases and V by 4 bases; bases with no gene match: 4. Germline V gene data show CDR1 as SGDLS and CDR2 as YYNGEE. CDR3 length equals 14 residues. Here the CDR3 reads CASSIGTDSYEQYL. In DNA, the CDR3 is TGTGCCAGCAGCATCGGGACAGACTCCTACGAGCAGTACCTC.

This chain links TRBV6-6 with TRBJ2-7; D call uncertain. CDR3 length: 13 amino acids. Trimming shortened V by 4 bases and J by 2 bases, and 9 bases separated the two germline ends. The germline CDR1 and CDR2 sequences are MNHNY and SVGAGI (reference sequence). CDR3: CASSLGPTYEQYF. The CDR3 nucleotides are TGTGCCAGCAGTTTAGGCCCTACCTACGAGCAGTACTTC.

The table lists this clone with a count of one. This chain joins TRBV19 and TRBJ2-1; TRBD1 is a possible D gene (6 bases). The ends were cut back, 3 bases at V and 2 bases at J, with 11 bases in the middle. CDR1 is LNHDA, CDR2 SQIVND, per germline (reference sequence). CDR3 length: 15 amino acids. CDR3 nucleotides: TGTGCCAGTAGTATCCGGGACAAGCCCTACAATGAGCAGTTCTTC. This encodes CASSIRDKPYNEQFF.

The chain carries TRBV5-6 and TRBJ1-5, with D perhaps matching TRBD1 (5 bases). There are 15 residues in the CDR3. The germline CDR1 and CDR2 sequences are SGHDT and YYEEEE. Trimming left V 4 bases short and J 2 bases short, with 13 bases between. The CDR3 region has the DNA TGTGCCAGCAGCCCCGGGGGACTGGGCAATCAGCCCCAGCATTTT. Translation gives CASSPGGLGNQPQHF.

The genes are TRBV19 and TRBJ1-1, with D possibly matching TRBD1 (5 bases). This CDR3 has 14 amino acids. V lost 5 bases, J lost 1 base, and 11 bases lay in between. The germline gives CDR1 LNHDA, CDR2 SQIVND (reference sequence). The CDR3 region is CASSAGPGNTEAFF. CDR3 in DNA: TGTGCCAGTAGTGCGGGACCGGGGAACACTGAAGCTTTCTTT.

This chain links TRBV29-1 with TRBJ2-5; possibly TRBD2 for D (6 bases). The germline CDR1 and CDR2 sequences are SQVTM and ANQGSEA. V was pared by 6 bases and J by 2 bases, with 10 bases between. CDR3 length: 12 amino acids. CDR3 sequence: CSVLRGQETQYF. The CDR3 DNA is TGCAGCGTCCTTCGGGGGCAAGAGACCCAGTACTTC.

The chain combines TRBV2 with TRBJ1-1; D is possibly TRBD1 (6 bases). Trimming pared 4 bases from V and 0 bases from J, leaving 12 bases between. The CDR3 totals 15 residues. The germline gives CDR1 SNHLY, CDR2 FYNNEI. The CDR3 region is CASSATGGMNTEAFF. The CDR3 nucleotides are TGTGCCAGCAGTGCGACAGGTGGCATGAACACTGAAGCTTTCTTT.

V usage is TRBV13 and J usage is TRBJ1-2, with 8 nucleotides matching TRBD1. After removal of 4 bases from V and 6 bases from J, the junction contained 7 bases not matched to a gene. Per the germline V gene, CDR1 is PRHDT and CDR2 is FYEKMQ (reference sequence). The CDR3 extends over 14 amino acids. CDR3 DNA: TGTGCCAGCAGCTCGCTGGACAGGGAGCATGGCTACACCTTC. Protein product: CASSSLDREHGYTF.

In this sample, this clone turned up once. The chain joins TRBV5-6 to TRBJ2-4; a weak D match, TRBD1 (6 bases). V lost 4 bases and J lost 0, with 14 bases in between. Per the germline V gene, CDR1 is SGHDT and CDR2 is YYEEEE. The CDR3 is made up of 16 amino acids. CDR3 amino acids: CASSIGQQIAKNIQYF. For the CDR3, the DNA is TGTGCCAGCAGCATCGGACAGCAGATAGCCAAAAACATTCAGTACTTC.

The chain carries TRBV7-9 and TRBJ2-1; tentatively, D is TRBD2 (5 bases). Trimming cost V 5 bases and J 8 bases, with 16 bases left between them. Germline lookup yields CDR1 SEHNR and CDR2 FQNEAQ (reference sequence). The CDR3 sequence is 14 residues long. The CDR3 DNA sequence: TGTGCCAGCAGCCCTAGCCCCTCAGGTCATGAGCAGTTCTTC. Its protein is CASSPSPSGHEQFF.

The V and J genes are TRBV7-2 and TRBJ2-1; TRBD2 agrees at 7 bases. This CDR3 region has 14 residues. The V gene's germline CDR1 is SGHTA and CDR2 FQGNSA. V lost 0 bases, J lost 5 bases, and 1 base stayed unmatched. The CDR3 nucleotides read TGTGCCAGCAGCTTAGCCGCGGGGGACAATGAGCAGTTCTTC. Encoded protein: CASSLAAGDNEQFF.

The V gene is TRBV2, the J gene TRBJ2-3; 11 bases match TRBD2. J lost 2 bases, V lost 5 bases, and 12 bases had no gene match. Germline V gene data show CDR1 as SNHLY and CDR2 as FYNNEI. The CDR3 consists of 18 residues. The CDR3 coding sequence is TGTGCCAGCAGTATTTGGCGACTAGCGGGGCGTCCCACAGATACGCAGTATTTT. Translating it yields CASSIWRLAGRPTDTQYF.

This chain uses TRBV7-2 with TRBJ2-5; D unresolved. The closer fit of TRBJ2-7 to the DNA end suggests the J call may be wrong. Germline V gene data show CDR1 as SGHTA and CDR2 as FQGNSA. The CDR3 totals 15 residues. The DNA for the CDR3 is TGTGCCAGCAGCTACTCCCCCAACGAGTCCTACGAGCAGTACTTC. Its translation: CASSYSPNESYEQYF.

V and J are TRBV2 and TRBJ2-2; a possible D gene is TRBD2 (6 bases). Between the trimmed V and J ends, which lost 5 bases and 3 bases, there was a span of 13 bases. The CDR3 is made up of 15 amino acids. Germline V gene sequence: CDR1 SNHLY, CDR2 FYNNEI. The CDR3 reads CASSYTGGDTGELFF. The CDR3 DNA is TGTGCCAGCAGTTATACCGGCGGGGACACCGGGGAGCTGTTTTTT.

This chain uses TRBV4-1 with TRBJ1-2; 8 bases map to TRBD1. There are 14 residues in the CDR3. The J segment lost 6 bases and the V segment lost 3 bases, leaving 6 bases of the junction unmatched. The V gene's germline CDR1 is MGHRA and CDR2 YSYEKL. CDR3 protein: CASSHARGQNGYTF. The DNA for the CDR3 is TGCGCCAGCAGCCACGCCAGGGGGCAGAATGGCTACACCTTC.

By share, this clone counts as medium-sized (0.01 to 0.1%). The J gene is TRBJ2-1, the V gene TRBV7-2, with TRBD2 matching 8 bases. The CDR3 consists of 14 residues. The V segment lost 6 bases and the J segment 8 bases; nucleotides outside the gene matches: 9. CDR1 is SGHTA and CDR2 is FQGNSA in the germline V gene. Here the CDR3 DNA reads TGTGCCAGCAGTTCGGGACTAGGGGTCGATGAGCAGTTCTTC. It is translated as CASSSGLGVDEQFF.